The 6 T cell receptor beta chains below come from one sample, sequenced in a study of blood T cell repertoires in COVID-19. Clones were read by immunoSEQ multiplex PCR, and TCRdb kept only the in-frame ones, dropping some. The table records about 170,000 clones, just under 90% of them present only once. The sequencing input was peripheral blood. Receptors were obtained from a man in his late teens or twenties with active or convalescent COVID-19.

The gene calls are TRBV24-1 and TRBJ1-2; TRBD1 matches 7 bases. CDR1 and CDR2 (germline): KGHDR, SFDVKD. The length of the CDR3 is 13 residues. V lost 5 bases, J lost 5 bases, and 4 bases stayed unmatched. The CDR3 loop reads CATSGDRFYGYTF. For the CDR3, the DNA is TGTGCCACCAGTGGGGACAGATTTTATGGCTACACCTTC.

V gene TRBV5-5 combines with J gene TRBJ2-7; 11 nucleotides match TRBD1. Germline V gene data show CDR1 as SGHKS and CDR2 as YYEKEE (reference sequence). Losses at the gene ends were 4 bases for V and 4 bases for J; bases not matched to a gene: 7. CDR3 length: 15 residues. DNA of the CDR3: TGTGCCAGCAGCGTGGACAGGGGGCTCGGGTACGAGCAGTACGTC. It codes for CASSVDRGLGYEQYV.

This chain links TRBV24-1 with TRBJ1-2, with D possibly TRBD1 on 6 matching bases. Trimming shortened V by 2 bases and J by 4 bases, and 7 bases separated the two germline ends. This CDR3 spans 13 amino acids. CDR1 and CDR2 (germline): KGHDR, SFDVKD. The CDR3 DNA reads TGTGCCACCAGTGATTCGGACAGCTATGGCTACACCTTC. Translating it yields CATSDSDSYGYTF.

The genes are TRBV7-3 and TRBJ2-6; D unclear. This CDR3 has 17 residues. Germline lookup yields CDR1 SGHTA and CDR2 FQGTGA. V was shortened by 5 bases and J by 4 bases, with 18 bases between the two germline ends. CDR3 amino acids: CASSVTRQAPGANVLTF. The CDR3 nucleotides are TGTGCCAGCAGCGTTACTCGGCAGGCCCCGGGGGCCAACGTCCTGACTTTC.

V is TRBV30 and J is TRBJ2-3, with 7 bases identical to TRBD2. This CDR3 region has 15 residues. V shed 7 bases, J shed 0 bases, and the junction held 10 bases outside the gene matches. Germline V gene sequence: CDR1 GTSNPN, CDR2 SVGIG (reference sequence). CDR3: CASPGSGHSTDTQYF. The CDR3 DNA reads TGTGCCTCCCCTGGTAGCGGGCATAGCACAGATACGCAGTATTTT. Full variable domain (missing parts from reference TRBV30 and TRBJ2-3): SQTIHQWPATLVQPVGSPLSLECTVEGTSNPNLYWYRQAAGRGLQLLFYSVGIGQISSEVPQNLSASRPQDRQFILSSKKLLLSDSGFYLCASPGSGHSTDTQYFGPGTRLTVL.

The rearrangement uses TRBV24-1 and TRBJ2-2, with D perhaps matching TRBD1 (5 bases). Deletions cut 7 bases from V and 1 base from J, with 12 bases between. The CDR3 has 15 amino acids. CDR1 and CDR2 (germline): KGHDR, SFDVKD. Written as DNA, the CDR3 is TGTGCCACCAGACCCGACAGAGGGAACACCGGGGAGCTGTTTTTT. This encodes CATRPDRGNTGELFF.